These 26 T cell receptor beta chains share one sample of origin, sequenced in a study of T cells in Graves' hyperthyroidism and ophthalmopathy. The investigators amplified TCR beta CDR3 regions from RNA transcripts. HTBI primers were the set used in a first-round RT-PCR of the TCR CDR3. TCRdb re-called the multiplex PCR reads with MiXCR, one entry per CDR3 protein. Here the sample spans hundreds of thousands of distinct CDR3 sequences, 15% to 20% being singletons. Sequenced: blood. The source is a man aged 35 to 55 with Graves' hyperthyroidism.

Remarks on this clonotype: An end of the junction differs from the germline gene, which may be a read error. This chain connects TRBV6-2 or TRBV6-3 to TRBJ1-6; weak D call: TRBD1 (5 bases). The CDR3 has 15 residues. Per germline, CDR1 MNHEY and CDR2 SVGEGT. The CDR3 coding sequence is TGTGTCAGCAGTCACTGGACACGGAATAATTCACCCCTCCACTTT. This translates into CVSSHWTRNNSPLHF.

Ten or more counts support this clonotype. V gene TRBV5-6 combines with J gene TRBJ2-7; no clear D. Trimming stripped 4 bases from V and 2 bases from J, with 13 bases between. This CDR3 has 14 amino acids. Germline V gene sequence: CDR1 SGHDT, CDR2 YYEEEE. In DNA, the CDR3 is TGTGCCAGCAGCCCGGGCGCAATTACCTACGAGCAGTACTTC. It is translated as CASSPGAITYEQYF.

This clonotype was recorded a few times. The V gene is TRBV28, the J gene TRBJ2-7, with TRBD2 as a possible D gene (6 bases). This CDR3 contains 17 residues. Germline V gene lookup returns CDR1 MDHEN and CDR2 SYDVKM. The V end lost 3 bases, the J end lost 7 bases, and 25 bases lay between the germline ends. The CDR3 spells CASSLGTGAGRRKEQYF. The CDR3 DNA sequence: TGTGCCAGCAGTTTGGGGACGGGCGCGGGACGACGGAAGGAGCAGTACTTC.

The V call is TRBV5-8, the J call TRBJ1-1; no reliable D call. CDR1 is SGHTS, CDR2 YDEGEE, per germline. This CDR3 comprises 14 residues. Trimming removed 3 bases from V and 0 bases from J, with 9 bases in between. CDR3 bases: TGTGCCAGCAGCTACGGTAAAATGAACACTGAAGCTTTCTTT. This sequence encodes CASSYGKMNTEAFF.

This clonotype was counted ten times or more. The CDR3 here is CSAREGGVDDTEAFF. The DNA for the CDR3 is TGCAGTGCTAGAGAGGGGGGGGTGGACGACACTGAAGCTTTCTTT. The chain couples TRBV20-1 to TRBJ1-1; tentative D call: TRBD1 (5 bases). Germline V gene lookup returns CDR1 DFQATT and CDR2 SNEGSKA (reference sequence). This CDR3 spans 15 amino acids. With 0 bases removed from V and 3 bases from J, the gap between germline ends came to 14 bases.

The gene calls are TRBV7-9 and TRBJ1-6; D is ambiguous. Trimming took off 5 bases at V and 7 bases at J, with 15 bases between the two ends. CDR3 length equals 15 residues. Germline assignment: CDR1 SEHNR and CDR2 FQNEAQ (reference sequence). The CDR3 sequence: CASSPTRTGNSPLHF. Written as DNA, the CDR3 is TGTGCCAGCAGCCCCACCCGGACCGGCAATTCACCCCTCCACTTT.

This sequence joins TRBV9 and TRBJ1-3; D may be TRBD1 (5 bases). The V gene's germline CDR1 is SGDLS and CDR2 YYNGEE. The V and J ends lost 3 bases and 0 bases respectively, with 13 bases between them. The CDR3 has 16 residues. CDR3 protein: CASSEGWESSGNTIYF. The CDR3 nucleotides read TGTGCCAGCAGCGAGGGGTGGGAAAGCTCTGGAAACACCATATATTTT.

The chain has TRBV19 and TRBJ1-4; possible D gene TRBD1, 5 bases. The CDR3 length is 13 residues. Germline V gene data show CDR1 as LNHDA and CDR2 as SQIVND (reference sequence). Between the trimmed V and J ends, which lost 6 bases and 7 bases, there was a span of 12 bases. In DNA form, the CDR3 reads TGTGCCAGTAGCCTGTGGGGCAGTGAAAAACTGTTTTTT. Translated: CASSLWGSEKLFF.

Worth noting for this clonotype: This sequence may be a read error, since a much larger clone differs from it by one base. This rearrangement joins TRBV10-3 to TRBJ1-1, with D tentatively TRBD1 (5 bases). Trimming removed 10 bases from V and 3 bases from J, with 18 bases in between. CDR3 length equals 14 residues. Germline V gives CDR1 ENHRY, CDR2 SYGVKD. CDR3 DNA: TGTGCCACCAGCTGGACGGTGGGGGACACTGAAGCTTTCTTT. Its translation: CATSWTVGDTEAFF.

This clonotype was seen a few times. The J gene is TRBJ2-3, the V gene TRBV6-1; 8 nucleotides agree with TRBD1. This CDR3 spans 16 amino acids. V was clipped by 5 bases and J by 1 base; unmatched bases: 8. CDR1 is MNHNS, CDR2 SASEGT, per germline. CDR3 DNA sequence: TGTGCCAGCAGTCCACCGACAGGGGTTGGCACAGATACGCAGTATTTT. Protein: CASSPPTGVGTDTQYF.

Ten or more counts support this clonotype. The J gene is TRBJ1-4, the V gene TRBV2, with TRBD1 identical over 7 bases. Germline lookup yields CDR1 SNHLY and CDR2 FYNNEI. Trimming cost V 7 bases and J 8 bases; bases outside gene matches: 7. The CDR3 consists of 13 residues. The DNA for the CDR3 is TGTGCCAGCAACACCGGGACAGTAGAAAAACTGTTTTTT. This gives the protein CASNTGTVEKLFF.

About this clonotype itself: A read error may be the cause here, since a much bigger clone is one base away. The gene calls are TRBV2 and TRBJ2-1, with 14 nucleotides matching TRBD2. CDR1 and CDR2 (germline): SNHLY, FYNNEI. This CDR3 has 18 amino acids. The V and J ends lost 6 bases and 2 bases, in that order; junction bases with no gene match: 9. The CDR3 loop reads CASRRLAGGPRPYNEQFF. CDR3 sequence (DNA): TGTGCCAGCAGGCGACTAGCGGGGGGGCCCCGCCCCTACAATGAGCAGTTCTTC.

There are a few counts of this clonotype. This rearrangement joins TRBV9 to TRBJ1-4; a possible D gene is TRBD1 (5 bases). Germline V gene sequence: CDR1 SGDLS, CDR2 YYNGEE. There are 15 residues in the CDR3. Trimming pared 3 bases from V and 4 bases from J, leaving 13 bases between. The CDR3 region has the DNA TGTGCCAGCAGCGCTGGGGGTACCATTAATGAAAAACTGTTTTTT. Amino acid sequence: CASSAGGTINEKLFF.

This clonotype was observed many times. V gene TRBV7-2 combines with J gene TRBJ2-3, with D uncertain. CDR1 is SGHTA, CDR2 FQGNSA, per germline. Between the trimmed V and J ends, which lost 4 bases and 0 bases, there was a span of 17 bases. The CDR3 runs 17 residues. The CDR3 is CASSYPLSTASTDTQYF. The CDR3 DNA sequence: TGTGCCAGCAGCTACCCCCTCTCGACGGCTAGCACAGATACGCAGTATTTT.

This clonotype has a count of ten or more. The rearrangement joins TRBV5-1 to TRBJ1-1; D perhaps matches TRBD1 (5 bases). The CDR3 spans 13 residues. CDR1 and CDR2 (germline): SGHRS, YFSETQ. V was shortened by 5 bases and J by 1 base, with 9 bases between the two germline ends. Here the CDR3 reads CASRSTENTEAFF. CDR3 in DNA: TGCGCCAGCAGGTCGACAGAGAACACTGAAGCTTTCTTT.

This clonotype was detected ten times or more. J is TRBJ1-1 and V is TRBV6-2 or TRBV6-3; D unclear. The CDR3 runs to 14 residues. Germline loops: CDR1 MNHEY, CDR2 SVGEGT. The V and J ends lost 7 bases and 0 bases respectively, with 12 bases between them. The CDR3 DNA reads TGTGCCAGCATTCAGGACGGATTGAACACTGAAGCTTTCTTT. Residues: CASIQDGLNTEAFF.

The genes are TRBV6-1 and TRBJ1-3; D possibly corresponds to TRBD1 (5 bases). CDR3 size: 15 residues. The germline gives CDR1 MNHNS, CDR2 SASEGT. V was trimmed by 11 bases and J by 3 bases, leaving 20 bases between them. CDR3 residues: CAGQRDASRGNTIYF. The CDR3 bases are TGTGCCGGACAACGGGACGCTAGTCGTGGAAACACCATATATTTT.

Only a few counts were recorded for this clonotype. The genes are TRBV24-1 and TRBJ2-1; TRBD2 aligns across 8 bases. CDR1 KGHDR and CDR2 SFDVKD come from the germline V gene. V lost 5 bases and J lost 2; bases outside the gene matches: 16. This CDR3 comprises 19 residues. The CDR3 region has the DNA TGTGCCACCAGTGCCCAACCGGGGGGGGGCGTACGCCCCTACAATGAGCAGTTCTTC. Translated, it gives CATSAQPGGGVRPYNEQFF.

In its sample, this clonotype was seen a few times. The chain carries TRBV7-2 and TRBJ2-5, with unresolved D. Per the germline V gene, CDR1 is SGHTA and CDR2 is FQGNSA. The CDR3 is 14 amino acids. Trimming pared 0 bases from V and 5 bases from J, leaving 10 bases between. CDR3 loop: CASSLAAARETQYF. The CDR3 bases are TGTGCCAGCAGCTTAGCGGCCGCTCGGGAGACCCAGTACTTC.

In its sample, this clonotype was seen many times. This chain uses TRBV12-3 or TRBV12-4 with TRBJ1-4, with D possibly being TRBD1 (5 bases). Deletions cut 1 base from V and 7 bases from J, with 10 bases between. This CDR3 spans 14 amino acids. The CDR3 reads CASSLEGVAEKLFF. DNA of the CDR3: TGTGCCAGCAGTTTAGAAGGGGTGGCTGAAAAACTGTTTTTT.

In its sample, this clonotype was seen many times. The chain has TRBV6-6 and TRBJ2-7, with D unclear. The CDR3 spans 12 residues. Germline-derived CDR1 and CDR2 are MNHNY and SVGAGI (reference sequence). Deletions cut 2 bases from V and 3 bases from J, with 5 bases between. CDR3 nucleotide sequence: TGTGCCAGCAGTTACGTGAACTACGAGCAGTACTTC. The encoded protein is CASSYVNYEQYF.

The chain joins TRBV5-1 to TRBJ2-1; TRBD2 agrees at 8 bases. CDR3 length: 14 amino acids. V shed 0 bases, J shed 8 bases, and the junction held 4 bases outside the gene matches. Germline loops: CDR1 SGHRS, CDR2 YFSETQ. The CDR3 DNA reads TGCGCCAGCAGCTTGGCACTAGCGGACGATGAGCAGTTCTTC. It codes for CASSLALADDEQFF. The whole variable domain, remainder taken from reference TRBV5-1 and TRBJ2-1, is KAGVTQTPRYLIKTRGQQVTLSCSPISGHRSVSWYQQTPGQGLQFLFEYFSETQRNKGNFPGRFSGRQFSNSRSEMNVSTLELGDSALYLCASSLALADDEQFFGPGTRLTVL.

This clonotype has ten or more counts. V and J are TRBV13 and TRBJ2-7; D uncertain. Germline CDR1 is PRHDT and CDR2 is FYEKMQ (reference sequence). The V gene lost 5 bases and the J gene lost 7 bases, with 12 bases spanning the gap. This CDR3 comprises 12 residues. CDR3 sequence: CASSRRPREQYF. Here the CDR3 DNA reads TGTGCCAGCAGCCGACGGCCTCGGGAGCAGTACTTC.

This clonotype was recorded many times. The chain uses TRBV7-9 and TRBJ2-3; 8 positions match TRBD2. Germline values: CDR1 SEHNR, CDR2 FQNEAQ (reference sequence). The junction had 8 bases not matched to a gene; V was cut back by 5 bases and J by 4 bases. The CDR3 runs to 15 residues. The CDR3 region has the DNA TGTGCCAGCAGCCAAGGGGCGGGGGGTGCAGATACGCAGTATTTT. Translated: CASSQGAGGADTQYF.

V and J are TRBV19 and TRBJ1-5, with 7 bases matching TRBD1. Germline-derived CDR1 and CDR2 are LNHDA and SQIVND (reference sequence). The trim removed 4 bases at V and 1 base at J, leaving 7 bases unmatched. The CDR3 is 16 amino acids. CDR3 protein: CASSNPGTASNQPQHF. CDR3 coding DNA: TGTGCCAGTAGTAACCCAGGGACAGCAAGCAATCAGCCCCAGCATTTT.

The chain carries TRBV5-5 and TRBJ2-2, with TRBD2 as a possible D gene (6 bases). V dropped 5 bases and J dropped 0 bases, with 11 bases sitting between them. This CDR3 is 15 amino acids long. Germline CDR1 and CDR2: SGHKS and YYEKEE (reference sequence). Written as DNA, the CDR3 is TGTGCCAGCAGTTCGGGACTCACGAACACCGGGGAGCTGTTTTTT. Translating it yields CASSSGLTNTGELFF.